The source of this T cell receptor (beta chain) is a study of blood T cell repertoires in COVID-19. This CDR3 spans 14 amino acids. Losses at the gene ends were 5 bases for V and 7 bases for J; bases not matched to a gene: 7. Germline V lookup: CDR1 MDHEN, CDR2 SYDVKM. Sequenced by immunoSEQ multiplex PCR; TCRdb stores in-frame clones only, minus some. The sample carries some 20,000 clones, around nine tenths recorded once. The sequence was obtained from a human donor in a cohort sampled during active COVID-19. This sequence joins TRBV28 and TRBJ2-1; 8 nucleotides agree with TRBD2. Source material: peripheral blood. CDR3 sequence: CASSILGLGNEQFF. The CDR3 region has the DNA TGTGCCAGCAGTATATTGGGACTAGGAAATGAGCAGTTCTTC.